This TCR beta chain is from a study of chemoradiotherapy in HPV16-positive cancers. Notes on the study in general: HPV-specific T cells were functionally defined from only a couple of HPV16-positive patients. Candidate HPV-specific clones and E7-related TCR motifs grew in tumor during treatment.

The assay was immunoSEQ multiplex PCR, and TCRdb's table has in-frame clones only and misses some. In the table there are roughly 12,000 clones, around 68% of which are singletons. As concerns this clone: Its antigen is undetermined.

There are 16 residues in the CDR3. Germline V CDR1 and CDR2: GTSNPN, SVGIG (reference sequence). V lost 0 bases, J lost 2 bases, and 11 bases lay in between. The sample was acquired from a patient who underwent chemoradiotherapy. This rearrangement joins TRBV30 to TRBJ2-6; maybe TRBD1 (5 bases). The TCR sequence derives from a human donor with HPV-associated anogenital cancer. As DNA, the CDR3 is TGTGCCTGGAGTGTTGATTCCAGGGCTGGGGCCAACGTCCTGACTTTC. This translates into CAWSVDSRAGANVLTF.